Each of the 7 T cell receptor beta chains below was sequenced from the same sample in a study of identical twins. TCRdb re-called the 5' RACE reads through MiXCR, storing one row per CDR3 protein. Here the sample spans 400,000 to 550,000 distinct CDR3 sequences, approximately 15% being singletons. The data also belong to a second study, concerning yellow fever vaccine responses in identical twins.

Sequencing was done on a sample of CD4+ T cells sorted from blood. These receptors were taken from a woman younger than 35 in good health.

This clonotype was recorded a few times. The chain is built from TRBV25-1 and TRBJ1-5, with 7 bases identical to TRBD1. The CDR3 is 16 residues long. The J segment lost 1 base and the V segment lost 5 bases, leaving 8 bases of the junction unmatched. Germline CDR1 is MGHDK and CDR2 is SYGVNS. The CDR3: CASSLSTGPSNQPQHF. The CDR3 nucleotides read TGTGCCAGCAGTCTTTCGACAGGGCCGAGCAATCAGCCCCAGCATTTT.

The V call is TRBV7-8, the J call TRBJ2-2, with D possibly TRBD2 on 6 matching bases. Per the germline V gene, CDR1 is SGHVS and CDR2 is FQNEAQ. The CDR3 has 17 amino acids. V was shortened by 6 bases and J by 4 bases, with 21 bases between the two germline ends. The CDR3 bases are TGTGCCAGCAGTTCATACCGGGGAGGACCATCCACCGGGGAGCTGTTTTTT. It specifies CASSSYRGGPSTGELFF.

This clonotype was seen at least ten times. The genes are TRBV3-1 and TRBJ2-7; 9 positions match TRBD1. V gave up 3 bases and J gave up 4 bases; unmatched junction bases: 1. Germline CDR1 and CDR2: LGHDT and YNNKEL (reference sequence). This CDR3 has 13 amino acids. CDR3 DNA sequence: TGTGCCAGCAGCCAGACAGGGGGATACGAGCAGTACTTC. Amino acids: CASSQTGGYEQYF.

This clonotype was seen only a few times. This sequence joins TRBV4-2 and TRBJ2-7; D might be TRBD1 (6 bases). The CDR3 spans 16 residues. Looked up from germline, CDR1 is LGHNA and CDR2 is YNFKEQ. Trimming removed 4 bases from V and 0 bases from J, with 16 bases in between. The CDR3 here is CASSRNRVSGSYEQYF. As DNA, the CDR3 is TGTGCCAGCAGCCGAAACAGGGTCTCGGGCTCCTACGAGCAGTACTTC.

This clonotype was recorded many times. This chain joins TRBV25-1 and TRBJ2-5; no clear D. The CDR3 has 14 residues. Trimming took 2 bases from V and 2 from J, leaving 9 bases between them. The germline V gene has CDR1 MGHDK and CDR2 SYGVNS. CDR3 in DNA: TGTGCCAGCAGTGAAGACCCCGGACAAGAGACCCAGTACTTC. Its translation: CASSEDPGQETQYF.

This clonotype was seen only a few times. The CDR3, as DNA: TGTGCCAGCAGTTTTCAACTAGCAGGGCTTGACGAGCAGTACTTC. It translates to CASSFQLAGLDEQYF. The gene calls are TRBV12-3 or TRBV12-4 and TRBJ2-7, with a possible D match to TRBD2 (6 bases). Deletions cut 3 bases from V and 5 bases from J, with 17 bases between. The CDR3 consists of 15 residues.

This clonotype was detected only a few times. V usage is TRBV6-5 and J usage is TRBJ2-7; D gene ambiguous. Trimming removed 4 bases from V and 0 bases from J, with 10 bases in between. The CDR3 is 14 amino acids. Germline CDR1 is MNHEY and CDR2 is SVGAGI. The CDR3 bases are TGTGCCAGCAGTTTGACAAGTACCTCCTACGAGCAGTACTTC. Translated, it gives CASSLTSTSYEQYF.